This T cell receptor beta chain was sequenced during a study of cytomegalovirus exposure and HLA in healthy donors. As for this clone: Its antigen remains unidentified.

The study's findings and limits: Data from an earlier analysis indicated that most TCR beta V segments were productive either about 87% or about 30% of the time.

The PCR ran on 60 Vbeta and 13 Jbeta primers. Clones were read by immunoSEQ multiplex PCR, and TCRdb kept only the in-frame ones, dropping some. The table has roughly 180,000 clones, approximately 80% seen once; the top ten hold approximately 2.4%. Trimming took off 1 base at V and 7 bases at J, with 18 bases between the two ends. CDR3 size: 16 residues. Germline V lookup: CDR1 LNHNV, CDR2 YYDKDF (reference sequence). As for the donors, each was a healthy bone marrow donor. The sample taken for sequencing was PBMCs. This receptor was taken from a male donor in good health and CMV-seronegative. The chain joins TRBV15 to TRBJ2-3, with D possibly being TRBD1 (6 bases). The DNA for the CDR3 is TGTGCCACCAGCAGAGTACCTAGGGGGACGGGAAATACGCAGTATTTT. Protein product: CATSRVPRGTGNTQYF.